The rows below give T cell receptor beta chains drawn from one sample of a study of shared clonotypes between healthy human individuals. TCRdb keeps only in-frame clones here, not all; method: immunoSEQ multiplex PCR. The sample yields under 2,000,000 clones, over 85% seen once. The sample was naive CD8+ T cells sorted from blood. The receptors stem from a man aged 18 to 35 in good health. CDR3s leave out the opening cysteine and the closing phenylalanine or tryptophan. A D gene is named only where the DNA matches it firmly.

J,D,V,CDR3
TRBJ2-7,.,TRBV4-3,ASSQDQGLITSYEQY
TRBJ1-3,.,TRBV6-1,ASSDGGSGNTIY
TRBJ2-2,.,TRBV30,AWREPTGELF
TRBJ2-5,TRBD2,TRBV5-4,ASSFLPAGETQY
TRBJ1-1,TRBD1,TRBV19,ASSLPGTGLGEAF
TRBJ2-7,.,TRBV2,ASSIPSGAPYEQY
TRBJ2-7,.,TRBV20-1,SAPDPYEQY
TRBJ2-3,.,TRBV5-6,ASSFQVGSTDTQY
TRBJ2-1,TRBD2,TRBV10-2,ASSEGTSGTPSNEQF
TRBJ1-3,.,TRBV5-1,ASSPGMTVYSGNTIY
TRBJ2-7,TRBD2,TRBV4-1,ASSQGVNGGLAGGNNYEQY
TRBJ2-7,.,TRBV14,ASSQEVYHEQY
TRBJ1-2,TRBD1,TRBV25-1,ASSSLPQGAHGYT
TRBJ2-1,TRBD1,TRBV27,ASSWGQGNYNEQF
TRBJ1-2,.,TRBV27,ASSLLPAPLGGYT
TRBJ2-3,.,TRBV11-2,ASSNTGGTDTQY